The text below deals with one TCR beta chain. What it binds is not known. TCRdb's copy holds only in-frame clones and misses some; the assay was immunoSEQ multiplex PCR. This table has about 160,000 clones, 80% to 95% appearing once. This entry belongs to a study of T cell responses to AZD1222 COVID-19 vaccine. As for the study in general: Pooled samples include second doses given at about 4 or 12 weeks.

General study points: The donors showed a predominance of white British ancestry and of females, with possible underestimation of clonal diversity. The study found Spike-specific TCR breadth and depth rose after two AZD1222 doses. Baseline seropositivity characterized only six AZD1222 recipients.

The sample consisted of peripheral blood, taken on day 0 of AZD1222 vaccination. This TCR was sampled from an adult in good health.

The CDR3 loop reads CASSAGGPSGRVDEQYF. Here the CDR3 DNA reads TGCGCCAGCAGCGCGGGGGGACCTAGCGGGAGGGTAGACGAGCAGTACTTC. The chain uses TRBV5-1 and TRBJ2-7, with TRBD2 matching over 12 bases. The germline CDR1 and CDR2 sequences are SGHRS and YFSETQ. The V and J ends lost 4 bases and 5 bases, in that order; junction bases with no gene match: 13. The CDR3 is made up of 17 amino acids.